One and the same sample provided the 17 T cell receptor beta chains below, sequenced in a study of cytomegalovirus exposure and HLA in healthy donors. Some clones are missing from TCRdb's copy, which holds only in-frame ones; the method was immunoSEQ multiplex PCR. The sample has roughly 180,000 clones, around nine tenths seen once. The sequenced material came from PBMCs. All receptors derive from a man in his thirties or forties in good health and CMV-seropositive.

The chain carries TRBV7-9 and TRBJ2-3, with unresolved D. The CDR3 loop spans 16 amino acids. With 5 bases removed from V and 1 base from J, the gap between germline ends came to 16 bases. Germline CDR1 is SEHNR and CDR2 is FQNEAQ (reference sequence). The CDR3 reads CASSLGWTAGTDTQYF. CDR3 DNA: TGTGCCAGCAGCCTAGGGTGGACGGCGGGCACAGATACGCAGTATTTT.

This clone turned up a few times. The chain couples TRBV7-2 to TRBJ2-6; no definite D call. CDR1 SGHTA and CDR2 FQGNSA come from the germline V gene. CDR3 length equals 14 residues. V gave up 4 bases and J gave up 9 bases, with 13 bases separating them. CDR3 DNA sequence: TGTGCCAGCAGCTCTTCCGACGGATACAACGTCCTGACTTTC. Protein product: CASSSSDGYNVLTF. The full variable domain, in which reference TRBV7-2 and TRBJ2-6 provide the parts outside the CDR3, is GAGVSQSPSNKVTEKGKDVELRCDPISGHTALYWYRQSLGQGLEFLIYFQGNSAPDKSGLPSDRFSAERTGGSVSTLTIQRTQQEDSAVYLCASSSSDGYNVLTFGAGSRLTVL.

CDR3 protein: CASSPLDRPSNQPQHF. The CDR3 DNA is TGTGCCAGCAGTCCCTTGGACAGGCCTTCCAATCAGCCCCAGCATTTT. This chain joins TRBV27 and TRBJ1-5; 7 positions match TRBD1. With V trimmed by 5 bases and J by 3 bases, 10 bases remained unmatched. CDR1 is MNHEY and CDR2 is SMNVEV in the germline V gene (reference sequence). CDR3 length equals 16 residues.

V gene TRBV25-1 combines with J gene TRBJ2-3; D perhaps matches TRBD1 (6 bases). Trimming took off 6 bases at V and 1 base at J, with 14 bases between the two ends. The CDR3 length is 15 residues. Germline assignment: CDR1 MGHDK and CDR2 SYGVNS. The CDR3 bases are TGTGCCAGCAGGGTAATGGGGGCGGGCACAGATACGCAGTATTTT. Its translation is CASRVMGAGTDTQYF. Complete variable domain (other parts from reference TRBV25-1 and TRBJ2-3): EADIYQTPRYLVIGTGKKITLECSQTMGHDKMYWYQQDPGMELHLIHYSYGVNSTEKGDLSSESTVSRIRTEHFPLTLESARPSHTSQYLCASRVMGAGTDTQYFGPGTRLTVL.

The genes are TRBV10-3 and TRBJ2-2, with a possible D match to TRBD2 (6 bases). V lost 0 bases, J lost 6 bases, and 8 bases lay in between. Germline values: CDR1 ENHRY, CDR2 SYGVKD. The CDR3 runs to 14 residues. In DNA, the CDR3 is TGTGCCATCAGTGAGTCAGGGGAGGCCGGGGAGCTGTTTTTT. Amino acids: CAISESGEAGELFF.

The genes are TRBV14 and TRBJ2-7; D is ambiguous. The V end lost 1 base, the J end lost 2 bases, and 6 bases lay between the germline ends. From germline, CDR1 is SGHDN and CDR2 FVKESK. CDR3 length: 13 amino acids. Here the CDR3 reads CASSQGRAYEQYF. DNA for the CDR3: TGTGCCAGCAGCCAAGGTCGGGCCTACGAGCAGTACTTC.

This chain links TRBV7-2 with TRBJ2-2; D call uncertain. CDR3 size: 13 residues. V was cut by 3 bases and J by 6 bases, with 8 bases left in between. Germline CDR1 and CDR2: SGHTA and FQGNSA. The CDR3 coding sequence is TGTGCCAGCAGCTTTTCGTTCCCCGGGGAGCTGTTTTTT. Translation: CASSFSFPGELFF.

The chain combines TRBV5-1 with TRBJ1-2; D is unresolved. Trimming took off 0 bases at V and 4 bases at J, with 4 bases between the two ends. The CDR3 spans 12 residues. Germline-derived CDR1 and CDR2 are SGHRS and YFSETQ. CDR3 nucleotide sequence: TGCGCCAGCAGCTTGGATTTCTATGGCTACACCTTC. Amino acids: CASSLDFYGYTF.

The chain uses TRBV2 and TRBJ1-4, with D tentatively TRBD1 (5 bases). This CDR3 is 14 amino acids long. Germline-derived CDR1 and CDR2 are SNHLY and FYNNEI. V lost 1 base to trimming and J lost 7 bases, with 10 bases between them. The CDR3 nucleotides are TGTGCCAGCAGTGAAGGGCAGGGTGGTGAAAAACTGTTTTTT. Translated, it gives CASSEGQGGEKLFF.

V usage is TRBV11-3 and J usage is TRBJ1-1, with D perhaps TRBD1 (5 bases). CDR1 is SGHNT and CDR2 is YENEEA in the germline V gene. Trimming took 1 base from V and 1 from J, leaving 13 bases between them. CDR3 length: 16 amino acids. The CDR3 DNA follows: TGTGCCAGCAGCTTAGTTCCGCGGGGCAGGAACACTGAAGCTTTCTTT. Protein sequence: CASSLVPRGRNTEAFF. Together with reference TRBV11-3 and TRBJ1-1, the CDR3 gives the full variable domain: EAGVVQSPRYKIIEKKQPVAFWCNPISGHNTLYWYLQNLGQGPELLIRYENEEAVDDSQLPKDRFSAERLKGVDSTLKIQPAELGDSAVYLCASSLVPRGRNTEAFFGQGTRLTVV.

The chain carries TRBV7-9 and TRBJ2-7; maybe TRBD1 (5 bases). The germline V and J ends were trimmed by 4 bases and 3 bases, with 16 bases remaining between them. Germline V lookup: CDR1 SEHNR, CDR2 FQNEAQ (reference sequence). There are 15 residues in the CDR3. In DNA, the CDR3 is TGTGCCAGCAGCTCTGACACTGGGGCCTACTACGAGCAGTACTTC. This translates into CASSSDTGAYYEQYF.

Regarding this clone: Relative to the germline gene, one junction end is altered; a read error may explain this. CDR3 in amino acids: CASGLGLAGDNEQFF. The CDR3, as DNA: TGTGCTAGTGGCTTGGGACTTGCTGGGGACAATGAGCAGTTCTTC. The chain links TRBV12-5 to TRBJ2-1; D is perhaps TRBD2 (6 bases). The CDR3 spans 15 residues. The germline V gene encodes CDR1 LGHNT and CDR2 FRNRAP.

The V gene is TRBV4-1, the J gene TRBJ2-7, with a tentative D call TRBD1 (6 bases). The CDR3 is 14 amino acids. Trimming stripped 0 bases from V and 2 bases from J, with 8 bases between. The germline CDR1 and CDR2 sequences are MGHRA and YSYEKL. The CDR3 nucleotides read TGCGCCAGCAGCCAAGAGGGACACCCCTACGAGCAGTACTTC. This codes for CASSQEGHPYEQYF.

A word on this clone: This sample also contains other DNA sequences that code for the same CDR3. This chain joins TRBV4-3 and TRBJ2-7; 8 bases are shared with TRBD1. In germline, CDR1 is LGHNA, CDR2 YSLEER. V shed 3 bases and J 4 bases; nucleotides not matched to a gene: 11. This CDR3 spans 16 amino acids. CDR3 nucleotide sequence: TGCGCCAGCAGCCATTCGGGGACAGGTGAGAGGTACGAGCAGTACTTC. It translates to CASSHSGTGERYEQYF.

The chain links TRBV2 to TRBJ1-5; 9 nucleotides match TRBD1. The V segment lost 7 bases and the J segment 7 bases; nucleotides outside the gene matches: 8. The CDR3 has 14 residues. Per the germline V gene, CDR1 is SNHLY and CDR2 is FYNNEI. The CDR3 DNA reads TGTGCCAGCACCAGACAGGGGGTAAAGCAGCCCCAGCATTTT. Translation gives CASTRQGVKQPQHF.

The rearrangement joins TRBV28 to TRBJ1-6; no reliable D call. The germline V gene encodes CDR1 MDHEN and CDR2 SYDVKM. The length of the CDR3 is 15 residues. Trimming removed 2 bases at V and 0 bases at J, with 5 bases between. CDR3 amino acids: CASSLHDSYNSPLHF. CDR3 sequence (DNA): TGTGCCAGCAGTTTACACGACTCCTATAATTCACCCCTCCACTTT. The entire variable domain, with the rest obtained from reference TRBV28 and TRBJ1-6, is as follows: DVKVTQSSRYLVKRTGEKVFLECVQDMDHENMFWYRQDPGLGLRLIYFSYDVKMKEKGDIPEGYSVSREKKERFSLILESASTNQTSMYLCASSLHDSYNSPLHFGNGTRLTVT.

The chain uses TRBV14 and TRBJ2-3; 10 bases agree with TRBD2. CDR1 and CDR2 from the germline V gene are SGHDN and FVKESK. The trim removed 2 bases at V and 6 bases at J, leaving 11 bases unmatched. The CDR3 contains 17 residues. CDR3 DNA: TGTGCCAGCAGCCAATGGGCTAGCGGGAGTGCCAGTGATACGCAGTATTTT. Translated: CASSQWASGSASDTQYF.